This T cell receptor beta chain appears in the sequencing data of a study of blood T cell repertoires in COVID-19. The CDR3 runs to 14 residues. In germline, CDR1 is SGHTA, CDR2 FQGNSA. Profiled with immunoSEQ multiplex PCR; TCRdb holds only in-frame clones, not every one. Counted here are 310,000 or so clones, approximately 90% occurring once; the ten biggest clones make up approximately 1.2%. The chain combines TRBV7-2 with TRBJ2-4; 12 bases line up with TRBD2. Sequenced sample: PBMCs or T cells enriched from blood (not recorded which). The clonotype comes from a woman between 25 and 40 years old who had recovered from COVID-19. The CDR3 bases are TGTGCTACTGGACCGGGACTAGCGGGAAACATTCAGTACTTC. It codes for CATGPGLAGNIQYF. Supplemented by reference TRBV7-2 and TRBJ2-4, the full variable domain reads GAGVSQSPSNKVTEKGKDVELRCDPISGHTALYWYRQSLGQGLEFLIYFQGNSAPDKSGLPSDRFSAERTGGSVSTLTIQRTQQEDSAVYLCATGPGLAGNIQYFGAGTRLSVL.